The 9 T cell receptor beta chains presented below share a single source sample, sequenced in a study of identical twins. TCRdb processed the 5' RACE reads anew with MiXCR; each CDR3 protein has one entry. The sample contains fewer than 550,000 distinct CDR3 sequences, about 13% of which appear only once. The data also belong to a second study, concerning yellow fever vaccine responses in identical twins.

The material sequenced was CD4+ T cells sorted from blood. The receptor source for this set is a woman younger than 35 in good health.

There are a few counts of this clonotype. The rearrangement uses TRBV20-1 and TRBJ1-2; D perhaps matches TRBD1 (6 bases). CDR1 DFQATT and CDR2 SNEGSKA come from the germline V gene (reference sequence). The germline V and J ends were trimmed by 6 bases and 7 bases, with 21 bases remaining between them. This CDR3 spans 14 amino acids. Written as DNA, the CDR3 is TGCAGTGCGCGGAAAGACAGGATGACCAGTGGCTACACCTTC. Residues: CSARKDRMTSGYTF.

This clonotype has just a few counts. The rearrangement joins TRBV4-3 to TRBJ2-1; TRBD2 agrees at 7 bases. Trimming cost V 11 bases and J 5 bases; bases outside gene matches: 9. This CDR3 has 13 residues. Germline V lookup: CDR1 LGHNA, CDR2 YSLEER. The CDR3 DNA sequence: TGCGCCGGTTCTAGCGGAGTTCACAATGAGCAGTTCTTC. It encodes CAGSSGVHNEQFF.

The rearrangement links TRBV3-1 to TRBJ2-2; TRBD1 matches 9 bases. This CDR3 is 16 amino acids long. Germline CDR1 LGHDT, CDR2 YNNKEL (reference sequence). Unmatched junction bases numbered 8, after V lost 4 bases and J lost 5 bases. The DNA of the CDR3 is TGTGCCAGCAGCCCACAGGGGGCGCTTCGGACCGGGGAGCTGTTTTTT. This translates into CASSPQGALRTGELFF.

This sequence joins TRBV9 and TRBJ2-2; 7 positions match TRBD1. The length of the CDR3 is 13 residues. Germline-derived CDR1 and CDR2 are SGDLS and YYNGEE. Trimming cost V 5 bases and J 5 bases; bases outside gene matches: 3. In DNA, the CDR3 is TGTGCCAGCAGTAGGGGGCAGACCGGGGAGCTGTTTTTT. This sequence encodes CASSRGQTGELFF.

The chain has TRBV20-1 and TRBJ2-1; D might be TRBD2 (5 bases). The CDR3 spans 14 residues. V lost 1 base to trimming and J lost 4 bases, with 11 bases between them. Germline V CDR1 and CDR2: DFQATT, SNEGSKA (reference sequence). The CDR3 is CSARGWTEYNEQFF. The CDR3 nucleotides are TGCAGTGCTAGAGGTTGGACTGAGTACAATGAGCAGTTCTTC.

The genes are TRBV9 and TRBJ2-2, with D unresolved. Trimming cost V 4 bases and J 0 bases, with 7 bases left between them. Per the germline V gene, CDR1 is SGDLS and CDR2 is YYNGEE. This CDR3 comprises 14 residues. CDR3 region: CASSPVANTGELFF. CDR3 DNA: TGTGCCAGCAGCCCAGTCGCGAACACCGGGGAGCTGTTTTTT.

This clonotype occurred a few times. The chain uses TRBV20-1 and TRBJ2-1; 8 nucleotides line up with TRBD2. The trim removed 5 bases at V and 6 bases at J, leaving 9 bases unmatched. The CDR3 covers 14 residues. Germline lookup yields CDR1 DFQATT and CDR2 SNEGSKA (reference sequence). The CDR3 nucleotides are TGCAGTGCTCCCGAGTCTAGCGGGTTCAATGAGCAGTTCTTC. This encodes CSAPESSGFNEQFF.

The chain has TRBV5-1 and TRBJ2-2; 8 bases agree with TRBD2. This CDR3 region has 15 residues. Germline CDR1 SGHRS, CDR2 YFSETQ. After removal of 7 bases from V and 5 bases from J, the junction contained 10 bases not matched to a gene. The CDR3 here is CASSPAGVSTGELFF. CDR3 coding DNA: TGCGCCAGCTCCCCAGCGGGAGTGAGTACCGGGGAGCTGTTTTTT.

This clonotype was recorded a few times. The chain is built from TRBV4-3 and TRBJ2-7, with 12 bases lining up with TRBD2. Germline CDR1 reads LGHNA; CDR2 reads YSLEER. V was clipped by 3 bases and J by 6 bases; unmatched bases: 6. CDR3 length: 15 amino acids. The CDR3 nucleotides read TGCGCCAGCAGCCACAACGGACTAGCGGGAACCGAGCAGTACTTC. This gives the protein CASSHNGLAGTEQYF.